What follows are 9 T cell receptor beta chains derived from one specimen sequenced in a study of PD-1 blockade in classical Hodgkin lymphoma. Sample time point: newly diagnosed, previously untreated cHL patient sample. Thawed PBMCs were the source of CD4+ T cells, purified by magnetic negative selection. Clones were read by immunoSEQ multiplex PCR, and TCRdb kept only the in-frame ones, dropping some. Of 20,000 to 25,000 clones in the sample, approximately 91% were seen once. The sequenced material came from CD4+ T cells from blood. The receptor source for this set is a human donor with classical Hodgkin lymphoma.

The sample holds one count of this clone. The chain is built from TRBV6-5 and TRBJ2-7; D ambiguous. This CDR3 region has 15 residues. Germline CDR1 reads MNHEY; CDR2 reads SVGAGI. The V end was cut by 8 bases, the J end by 4 bases, with 21 bases between. CDR3 loop: CASAKRLGFAYEQYF. As DNA, the CDR3 is TGTGCCAGCGCGAAGCGTTTGGGATTCGCTTACGAGCAGTACTTC.

This sequence joins TRBV7-9 and TRBJ2-5; the D is unclear. This CDR3 has 11 amino acids. Deletions cut 4 bases from V and 5 bases from J, with 5 bases between. Germline V gives CDR1 SEHNR, CDR2 FQNEAQ (reference sequence). CDR3 DNA: TGTGCCAGCAGCTATAGCGAGACCCAGTACTTC. As protein: CASSYSETQYF. The whole variable domain, remainder taken from reference TRBV7-9 and TRBJ2-5, is DTGVSQNPRHKITKRGQNVTFRCDPISEHNRLYWYRQTLGQGPEFLTYFQNEAQLEKSRLLSDRFSAERPKGSFSTLEIQRTEQGDSAMYLCASSYSETQYFGPGTRLLVL.

This chain links TRBV7-9 with TRBJ2-1, with TRBD1 matching 8 bases. Looked up from germline, CDR1 is SEHNR and CDR2 is FQNEAQ (reference sequence). Trimming removed 5 bases from V and 4 bases from J; junction bases left unmatched: 13. The CDR3 has 17 amino acids. As DNA, the CDR3 is TGTGCCAGCAGCCCCCGTCCTGGACAGGGTCAATACAATGAGCAGTTCTTC. Protein: CASSPRPGQGQYNEQFF. Full variable domain (rest looked up from reference TRBV7-9 and TRBJ2-1): DTGVSQNPRHKITKRGQNVTFRCDPISEHNRLYWYRQTLGQGPEFLTYFQNEAQLEKSRLLSDRFSAERPKGSFSTLEIQRTEQGDSAMYLCASSPRPGQGQYNEQFFGPGTRLTVL.

The V call is TRBV7-2, the J call TRBJ1-2; the D gene is possibly TRBD1 (5 bases). The CDR3 loop spans 14 amino acids. The germline V and J ends were trimmed by 2 bases and 5 bases, with 12 bases remaining between them. CDR1 is SGHTA, CDR2 FQGNSA, per germline. The CDR3, as DNA: TGTGCCAGCAGCTTAACCCGGACAAATTATGGCTACACCTTC. Its protein is CASSLTRTNYGYTF.

The chain joins TRBV5-1 to TRBJ2-7, with D maybe TRBD2 (7 bases). V lost 0 bases and J 6 bases, leaving 10 bases between the germline ends. Germline V gene sequence: CDR1 SGHRS, CDR2 YFSETQ. The CDR3 contains 13 residues. CDR3 residues: CASSLGGGGEQYF. The CDR3 bases are TGCGCCAGCAGCTTGGGCGGGGGCGGCGAGCAGTACTTC.

This chain links TRBV23-1 with TRBJ2-7; 8 positions agree with TRBD2. TRBV23-1 has ORF status, its function being uncertain. This CDR3 has 15 amino acids. Trimming cost V 3 bases and J 0 bases; bases outside gene matches: 4. This chain's CDR3 is CASSHNSGASYEQYF. CDR3 sequence (DNA): TGCGCCAGCAGTCATAATAGCGGGGCCTCCTACGAGCAGTACTTC.

This clone was observed a single time. The chain carries TRBV6-4 and TRBJ1-1, with a tentative D call TRBD1 (6 bases). The V gene's germline CDR1 is MRHNA and CDR2 SNTAGT. The CDR3 has 17 residues. V lost 0 bases, J lost 1 base, and 15 bases lay in between. The CDR3 loop is CASSDSTGTKANTEAFF. In DNA, the CDR3 is TGTGCCAGCAGTGACTCAACAGGGACAAAAGCGAACACTGAAGCTTTCTTT.

J is TRBJ2-3 and V is TRBV4-2; D perhaps matches TRBD1 (5 bases). V was trimmed by 4 bases and J by 6 bases, leaving 20 bases between them. Germline values: CDR1 LGHNA, CDR2 YNFKEQ. The CDR3 sequence is 16 residues long. The CDR3 DNA sequence: TGTGCCAGCAGCCGAGACACAGGCCGCTCCTGGGATACGCAGTATTTT. Its protein is CASSRDTGRSWDTQYF.

This chain joins TRBV21-1 and TRBJ1-2. TRBV21-1 is annotated as a pseudogene. The CDR3 covers 16 residues. The CDR3 bases are TGTGCCAGCAGCAAAGGACGGTCACTCGCGAACTATGGCTACACCTTC. It translates to CASSKGRSLANYGYTF.